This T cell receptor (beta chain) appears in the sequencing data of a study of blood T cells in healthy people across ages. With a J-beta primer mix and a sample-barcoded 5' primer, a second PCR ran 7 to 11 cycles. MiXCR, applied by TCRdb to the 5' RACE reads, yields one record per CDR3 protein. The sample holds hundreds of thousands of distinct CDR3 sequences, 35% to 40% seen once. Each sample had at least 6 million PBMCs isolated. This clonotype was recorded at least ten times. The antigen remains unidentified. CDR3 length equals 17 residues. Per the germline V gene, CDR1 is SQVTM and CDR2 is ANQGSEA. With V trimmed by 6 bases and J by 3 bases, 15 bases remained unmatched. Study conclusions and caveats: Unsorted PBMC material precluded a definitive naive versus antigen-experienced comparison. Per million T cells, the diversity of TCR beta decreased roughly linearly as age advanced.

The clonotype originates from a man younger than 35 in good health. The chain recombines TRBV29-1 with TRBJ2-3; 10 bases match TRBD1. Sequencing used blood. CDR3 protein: CSVSPGQGSPRTDTQYF. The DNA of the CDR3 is TGCAGCGTCTCCCCGGGACAGGGGTCCCCGCGAACAGATACGCAGTATTTT.